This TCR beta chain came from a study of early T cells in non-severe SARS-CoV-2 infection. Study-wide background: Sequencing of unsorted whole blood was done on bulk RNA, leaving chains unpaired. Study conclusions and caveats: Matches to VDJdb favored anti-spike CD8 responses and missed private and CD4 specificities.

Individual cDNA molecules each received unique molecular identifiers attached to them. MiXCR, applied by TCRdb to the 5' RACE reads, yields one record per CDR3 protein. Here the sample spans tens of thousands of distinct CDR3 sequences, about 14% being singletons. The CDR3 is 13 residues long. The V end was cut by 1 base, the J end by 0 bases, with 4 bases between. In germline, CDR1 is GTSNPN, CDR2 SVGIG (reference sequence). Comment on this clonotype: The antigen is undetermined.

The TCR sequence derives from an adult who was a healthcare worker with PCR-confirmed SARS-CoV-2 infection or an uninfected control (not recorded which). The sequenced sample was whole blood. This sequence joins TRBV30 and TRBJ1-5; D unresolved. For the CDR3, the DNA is TGTGCCTGGAGTGCTGGTAGCAATCAGCCCCAGCATTTT. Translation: CAWSAGSNQPQHF.